The clone carrying this T cell receptor beta chain came up once. Its target is not known. The data were produced by immunoSEQ multiplex PCR, yet TCRdb's version contains in-frame clones alone and is incomplete. The sample lists 58,000 or so clones; about 83% were seen once. The data originate from a study of OX40 agonist ivuxolimab in advanced cancers. In the study overall: The dose-escalation cohort was around 83% male, with a mean age of around 54 years, ranging roughly 20 to 90. People who had prior anti-PD-1, anti-PD-L1 or anti-CTLA-4 therapy could take part, and around 40% had some. Three dose-escalation patients had partial responses: one with hepatocellular carcinoma and two with cutaneous melanoma.

CDR1 and CDR2 (germline): SGHDT, YYEEEE. CDR3 length equals 13 residues. Trimming left V 3 bases short and J 6 bases short, with 13 bases between. The study, taken as a whole, reports: On average, CD8+ T cells showed a greater number of expanded clones than CD4+.

This specimen consisted of CD4+ or CD8+ T cells sorted from blood, obtained in a trial of the OX40 agonist ivuxolimab. The sequence was collected from an adult with an advanced solid tumor such as melanoma, head and neck, liver or kidney cancer. This chain links TRBV5-6 with TRBJ2-7; weak D call: TRBD1 (6 bases). The CDR3 loop reads CASSSQGSREQYF. DNA of the CDR3: TGTGCCAGCAGCTCACAGGGTTCTCGCGAGCAGTACTTC.